Here is one T cell receptor (beta chain) with its context. The CDR3 is 13 amino acids. The germline V gene has CDR1 SGHDT and CDR2 YYEEEE. V lost 0 bases and J 2 bases, leaving 5 bases between the germline ends. This sample is part of a study of shared T cell receptors in the human thymus. Generated by immunoSEQ multiplex PCR, the TCRdb table keeps only in-frame clones and is missing some. This sample has over 650,000 clones, with over 75% found just once. This sample was shared with a second study, whose subject was human thymus T cells. Turning to that study: Highly overlapping thymic repertoires in unrelated individuals were reported by related research.

The specimen sequenced was thymocytes. This receptor was identified in a boy less than two years old with a congenital heart defect. The rearrangement links TRBV5-6 to TRBJ1-1; the D is unclear. The CDR3: CASSLGTNTEAFF. DNA of the CDR3: TGTGCCAGCAGCTTGGGAACAAACACTGAAGCTTTCTTT.